Detailed here is one T cell receptor (beta chain). Its matching antigen is unknown. This sample stems from a study of T cells expressing NK-cell markers. TCR beta libraries carry UMIs added by 5'RACE template switching. TCRdb derives one entry per CDR3 protein from the 5' RACE reads, leaving out DNA. In total, the table holds approximately 550,000 distinct CDR3 sequences. General study points: Roughly 6 donors had dominant NKG2C+ clonotypes that comprised roughly 1.0-8% of their CD8+ T cells. Nothing established the HCMV specificity of expanded NKG2C+ T cell clones.

Germline V gene data show CDR1 as KGHDR and CDR2 as SFDVKD. CDR3 length equals 15 residues. This chain connects TRBV24-1 to TRBJ2-6. What was sequenced was blood T cells: a sorted CD56 or NKG2C T cell subset, CD4+ or CD8+ T cells, or bulk PBMC T cells (not recorded which). This receptor was obtained from a man in his late teens or twenties in good health. CDR3 region: CATSDFRRGANVLTF.